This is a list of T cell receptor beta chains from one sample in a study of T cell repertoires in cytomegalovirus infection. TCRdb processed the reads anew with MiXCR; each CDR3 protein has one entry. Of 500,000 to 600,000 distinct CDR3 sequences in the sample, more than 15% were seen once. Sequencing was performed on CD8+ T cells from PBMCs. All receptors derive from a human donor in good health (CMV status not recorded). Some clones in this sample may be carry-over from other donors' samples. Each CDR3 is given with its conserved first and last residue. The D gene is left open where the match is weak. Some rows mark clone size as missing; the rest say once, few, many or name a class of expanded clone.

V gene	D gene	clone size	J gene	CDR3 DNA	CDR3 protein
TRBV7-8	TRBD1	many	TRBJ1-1	TGTGCCAGCAGCGAATATGGGACAGCAATTAATTACACTGAAGCTTTCTTT	CASSEYGTAINYTEAFF
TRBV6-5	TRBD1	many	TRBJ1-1	TGTGCCAGCAGTTACTCCAGGGGGCTGGACACTGAAGCTTTCTTT	CASSYSRGLDTEAFF
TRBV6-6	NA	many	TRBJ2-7	TGTGCCAGCAGTTACTCGGACACAGGGTACGAGCAGTACTTC	CASSYSDTGYEQYF
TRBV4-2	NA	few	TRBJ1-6	TGTGCCAGCAGCCAAGGTGGAGGGGGTTTTTCACCCCTCCACTTT	CASSQGGGGFSPLHF
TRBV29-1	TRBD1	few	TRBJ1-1	TGCAGCGTTGACCCAGGACAGGGGACCACTGAAGCTTTCTTT	CSVDPGQGTTEAFF
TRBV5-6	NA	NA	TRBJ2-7	TGTGCCAGCAGGACTGGGGCTGGTTCCTACGAGCAGTACTTC	CASRTGAGSYEQYF
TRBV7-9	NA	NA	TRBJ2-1	TGTGCCAGCAGCGGGTGGTATAATGAGCAGTTCTTC	CASSGWYNEQFF
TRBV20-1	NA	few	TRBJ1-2	TGCAGTGCTAGAGATCGATCCAGCTATGGCTACACCTTC	CSARDRSSYGYTF
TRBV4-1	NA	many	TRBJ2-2	TGCGCCAGCAGCCAAGATCGCCTGGGGGCCGGGGAGCTGTTTTTT	CASSQDRLGAGELFF
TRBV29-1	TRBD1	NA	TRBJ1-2	TGCAGCGTCCGACAGGGTGGGGACTATGGCTACACCTTC	CSVRQGGDYGYTF
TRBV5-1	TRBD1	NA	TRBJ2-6	TGCGCCAGCAGCTCTCCCGGGACAGGGAGCTCTGGGGCCAACGTCCTGACTTTC	CASSSPGTGSSGANVLTF
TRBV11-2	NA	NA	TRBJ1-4	TGTGCCAGCAGCCCTCACCACGGGACTGGGGGGGATGAAAAACTGTTTTTT	CASSPHHGTGGDEKLFF
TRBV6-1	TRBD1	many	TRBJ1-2	TGTGCCAGCGTAAAGGACAGGGGGTTTGGCTACACCTTC	CASVKDRGFGYTF